What follows are 23 T cell receptor beta chains derived from one specimen sequenced in a study of T cell responses to AZD1222 COVID-19 vaccine. Profiled with immunoSEQ multiplex PCR; TCRdb holds only in-frame clones, not every one. The sample contains 75,000 to 90,000 clones, approximately 85% of which appear only once. The material sequenced was peripheral blood, taken 28 days after the second AZD1222 dose. The receptors shown here come from an adult who received the AZD1222 COVID-19 vaccine.

The V gene is TRBV2, the J gene TRBJ1-2; 7 nucleotides match TRBD1. The J segment lost 6 bases and the V segment lost 4 bases, leaving 8 bases of the junction unmatched. Germline assignment: CDR1 SNHLY and CDR2 FYNNEI. This CDR3 comprises 14 residues. In nucleotides, the CDR3 is TGTGCCAGCAGTGGAAACAGGGGAGTGGATGGCTACACCTTC. This sequence encodes CASSGNRGVDGYTF.

V is TRBV19 and J is TRBJ2-7; 7 nucleotides line up with TRBD1. The trim removed 3 bases at V and 2 bases at J, leaving 4 bases unmatched. The germline CDR1 and CDR2 sequences are LNHDA and SQIVND (reference sequence). CDR3 length: 14 amino acids. Here the CDR3 reads CASSIGGQTYEQYF. CDR3 DNA: TGTGCCAGTAGTATTGGGGGACAGACCTACGAGCAGTACTTC. Full variable domain (remainder filled in from reference TRBV19 and TRBJ2-7): DGGITQSPKYLFRKEGQNVTLSCEQNLNHDAMYWYRQDPGQGLRLIYYSQIVNDFQKGDIAEGYSVSREKKESFPLTVTSAQKNPTAFYLCASSIGGQTYEQYFGPGTRLTVT.

V is TRBV5-1 and J is TRBJ2-3; D remains ambiguous. V was trimmed by 1 base and J by 6 bases, leaving 9 bases between them. The CDR3 has 13 amino acids. Germline V gene lookup returns CDR1 SGHRS and CDR2 YFSETQ. CDR3 nucleotide sequence: TGCGCCAGCAGCTTGACGGATAGCGATACGCAGTATTTT. It is translated as CASSLTDSDTQYF.

The V call is TRBV25-1, the J call TRBJ1-4, with 8 bases fitting TRBD1. J was trimmed by 5 bases and V by 2 bases; bases with no gene match: 4. The CDR3 is 15 amino acids. CDR1 is MGHDK, CDR2 SYGVNS, per germline. CDR3 residues: CASSEKDRANEKLFF. The CDR3 DNA follows: TGTGCCAGCAGTGAAAAGGACAGGGCGAATGAAAAACTGTTTTTT.

The chain employs TRBV28 and TRBJ1-1; D remains unclear. CDR1 and CDR2 (germline): MDHEN, SYDVKM. V lost 7 bases and J 2 bases, leaving 11 bases between the germline ends. The CDR3 contains 13 residues. The CDR3 region has the DNA TGTGCCAGCATTTGGAGTGGAAACACTGAAGCTTTCTTT. Encoded protein: CASIWSGNTEAFF.

This sequence joins TRBV7-9 and TRBJ2-3; D is unresolved. This CDR3 spans 13 amino acids. Germline loops: CDR1 SEHNR, CDR2 FQNEAQ (reference sequence). With 1 base removed from V and 3 bases from J, the gap between germline ends came to 5 bases. The CDR3 nucleotides read TGTGCCAGCAGCTTAGTACGAACAGATACGCAGTATTTT. Amino acids: CASSLVRTDTQYF.

This rearrangement joins TRBV6-4 to TRBJ2-3; the D gene is possibly TRBD2 (5 bases). Trimming cost V 2 bases and J 4 bases, with 16 bases left between them. The germline CDR1 and CDR2 sequences are MRHNA and SNTAGT. The CDR3 covers 16 residues. As DNA, the CDR3 is TGTGCCAGCAGTGACGGTAGAGGGAAGCTGCCAGATACGCAGTATTTT. This codes for CASSDGRGKLPDTQYF.

The gene calls are TRBV3-1 (or the pseudogene TRBV3-2) and TRBJ2-7, with 10 bases matching TRBD1. The V gene's germline CDR1 is LGHDT and CDR2 YNNKEL (reference sequence). There are 17 residues in the CDR3. Trimming at V came to 3 bases and at J to 2 bases, leaving 10 bases not matched to a gene. CDR3 in amino acids: CASSHRRDRGYPYEQYF. Here the CDR3 DNA reads TGTGCCAGCAGCCATCGGCGGGACAGGGGATATCCCTACGAGCAGTACTTC.

J is TRBJ2-1 and V is TRBV24-1; D gene unclear. V lost 7 bases and J lost 6, with 9 bases in between. The length of the CDR3 is 12 residues. Germline-derived CDR1 and CDR2 are KGHDR and SFDVKD. The CDR3 loop reads CATSQASNEQFF. As DNA, the CDR3 is TGTGCCACCAGCCAGGCCTCCAATGAGCAGTTCTTC.

This CDR3 reads CSASYQGYYGYTF. CDR3 bases: TGCAGTGCTAGTTATCAGGGTTACTATGGCTACACCTTC. This chain joins TRBV20-1 and TRBJ1-2, with TRBD1 as a possible D gene (5 bases). CDR1 is DFQATT, CDR2 SNEGSKA, per germline (reference sequence). This CDR3 has 13 amino acids. V was shortened by 3 bases and J by 3 bases, with 11 bases between the two germline ends.

This clone came up many times. The rearrangement links TRBV6-2 or TRBV6-3 to TRBJ1-5; possible D gene TRBD1, 5 bases. This CDR3 is built from 15 residues. Trimming shortened V by 2 bases and J by 2 bases, and 10 bases separated the two germline ends. Germline CDR1 and CDR2: MNHEY and SVGEGT. CDR3 DNA: TGTGCCAGCAGTTACCCTTCGGGGGGCAATCAGCCCCAGCATTTT. This sequence encodes CASSYPSGGNQPQHF.

Worth noting for this clone: Other DNA sequences within the sample encode an identical CDR3. The chain couples TRBV7-9 to TRBJ1-1; D might be TRBD1 (5 bases). The germline V and J ends were trimmed by 1 base and 5 bases, with 8 bases remaining between them. The germline V gene encodes CDR1 SEHNR and CDR2 FQNEAQ (reference sequence). This CDR3 contains 13 residues. CDR3 DNA: TGTGCCAGCAGCTTAGAAGGGGCGACTGAAGCTTTCTTT. Residues: CASSLEGATEAFF.

This clone was seen a single time. This chain joins TRBV7-9 and TRBJ2-2; the match to TRBD2 covers 8 bases. The germline V gene encodes CDR1 SEHNR and CDR2 FQNEAQ (reference sequence). J lost 3 bases, V lost 2 bases, and 2 bases had no gene match. The CDR3 sequence is 15 residues long. The CDR3 sequence: CASSLSGSDTGELFF. In DNA form, the CDR3 reads TGTGCCAGCAGCTTAAGCGGGAGCGACACCGGGGAGCTGTTTTTT. Using reference TRBV7-9 and TRBJ2-2 for the parts outside the CDR3, the full variable domain is DTGVSQNPRHKITKRGQNVTFRCDPISEHNRLYWYRQTLGQGPEFLTYFQNEAQLEKSRLLSDRFSAERPKGSFSTLEIQRTEQGDSAMYLCASSLSGSDTGELFFGEGSRLTVL.

The V and J genes are TRBV28 and TRBJ2-1; TRBD2 agrees at 11 bases. Trimming at V came to 1 base and at J to 7 bases, leaving 12 bases not matched to a gene. CDR1 MDHEN and CDR2 SYDVKM come from the germline V gene. The CDR3 loop spans 18 amino acids. CDR3 region: CASSLFPATSGDSNEQFF. DNA for the CDR3: TGTGCCAGCAGTTTATTCCCTGCGACTAGCGGGGACTCGAATGAGCAGTTCTTC.

The chain couples TRBV28 to TRBJ2-3, with D perhaps TRBD2 (6 bases). Germline V gives CDR1 MDHEN, CDR2 SYDVKM. The V and J ends lost 3 bases and 2 bases respectively, with 6 bases between them. The CDR3 loop spans 13 amino acids. CDR3 DNA: TGTGCCAGCAGTTTGGACTACACAGATACGCAGTATTTT. Encoded protein: CASSLDYTDTQYF.

The rearrangement uses TRBV5-1 and TRBJ2-1, with D tentatively TRBD2 (6 bases). Trimming took off 0 bases at V and 0 bases at J, with 19 bases between the two ends. The CDR3 has 19 amino acids. CDR1 and CDR2 (germline): SGHRS, YFSETQ. The CDR3 DNA reads TGCGCCAGCAGCTTGGAGGGGACTGGCACTTGGTCCTCCTACAATGAGCAGTTCTTC. This gives the protein CASSLEGTGTWSSYNEQFF.

This clone showed up just a few times. The chain recombines TRBV19 with TRBJ1-5; the match to TRBD1 covers 7 bases. Germline CDR1 is LNHDA and CDR2 is SQIVND (reference sequence). The CDR3 is 16 amino acids. The V segment lost 5 bases and the J segment 4 bases; nucleotides outside the gene matches: 11. For the CDR3, the DNA is TGTGCCAGTAGTGATCAACGACAGGGATGGAATCAGCCCCAGCATTTT. This sequence encodes CASSDQRQGWNQPQHF.

The V and J genes are TRBV3-1 (or the pseudogene TRBV3-2) and TRBJ1-1; the match to TRBD1 covers 7 bases. The CDR3 sequence is 13 residues long. Germline CDR1 reads LGHDT; CDR2 reads YNNKEL (reference sequence). Trimming removed 4 bases from V and 5 bases from J; junction bases left unmatched: 4. This CDR3 is CASSRGGRTEAFF. The DNA of the CDR3 is TGTGCCAGCAGCCGAGGGGGCAGGACTGAAGCTTTCTTT.

This rearrangement joins TRBV19 to TRBJ2-2; 9 nucleotides agree with TRBD2. The trim removed 7 bases at V and 1 base at J, leaving 10 bases unmatched. The CDR3 sequence is 17 residues long. CDR1 and CDR2 (germline): LNHDA, SQIVND (reference sequence). DNA of the CDR3: TGTGCCAGTACCCAGACCCTTAGCGGGGGGAACACCGGGGAGCTGTTTTTT. Residues: CASTQTLSGGNTGELFF.

The DNA of the CDR3 is TGTGCCAGCAGCTTGGGGGGGGCCTCGAGCCGAATCTATGGCTACACCTTC. Protein: CASSLGGASSRIYGYTF. V is TRBV5-4 and J is TRBJ1-2; perhaps TRBD1 as D (6 bases). Trimming shortened V by 0 bases and J by 4 bases, and 19 bases separated the two germline ends. Germline V CDR1 and CDR2: SGHNT, YYREEE (reference sequence). This CDR3 has 17 residues.

The rearrangement links TRBV24-1 to TRBJ2-3; 8 nucleotides align to TRBD2. J lost 5 bases, V lost 0 bases, and 9 bases had no gene match. The V gene's germline CDR1 is KGHDR and CDR2 SFDVKD. CDR3 length: 17 amino acids. CDR3 in amino acids: CATSDLRGSGAGDTQYF. The CDR3 region has the DNA TGTGCCACCAGTGATTTGAGGGGTAGCGGGGCGGGAGATACGCAGTATTTT.

This chain joins TRBV10-1 and TRBJ1-5; D may be TRBD1 (5 bases). Trimming cost V 3 bases and J 7 bases, with 10 bases left between them. The CDR3 covers 13 residues. Germline loops: CDR1 WNHNN, CDR2 SYGVQD (reference sequence). CDR3: CASSDRGEQPQHF. In nucleotides, the CDR3 is TGCGCCAGCAGTGATCGGGGGGAACAGCCCCAGCATTTT.

The CDR3 region is CASSFSTGLYEQYV. In DNA, the CDR3 is TGTGCCAGCAGTTTTTCAACAGGGCTATACGAGCAGTACGTC. The V and J genes are TRBV28 and TRBJ2-7, with D tentatively TRBD1 (6 bases). Trimming left V 3 bases short and J 4 bases short, with 13 bases between. Germline CDR1 and CDR2: MDHEN and SYDVKM. The CDR3 consists of 14 residues.